Listed below are T cell receptor beta chains from one sample, sequenced in a study of beta chain features in type 1 diabetes. Sequenced by immunoSEQ multiplex PCR; TCRdb stores in-frame clones only, minus some. The table records under 850,000 clones, over 10% of them present only once. The specimen was naive CD4+ T cells from blood. The receptors originated from a man younger than 35 with type 1 diabetes. The CDR3 runs from the conserved cysteine through the conserved F or W. The D gene is left open where the match is weak. The size field is filled for only some rows; it gives once, few, many or a size class.

clone size: few
V gene: TRBV29-1
J gene: TRBJ1-2
D gene: TRBD1
CDR3 protein: CSARFGQALIGYTF
CDR3 DNA: TGCAGCGCCCGATTCGGACAGGCGTTAATTGGCTACACCTTC

clone size: few
V gene: TRBV15
J gene: TRBJ1-2
D gene: -
CDR3 protein: CATSRGFLEGYGYTF
CDR3 DNA: TGTGCCACCAGCAGGGGCTTTTTGGAGGGCTATGGCTACACCTTC

clone size: few
V gene: TRBV2
J gene: TRBJ1-2
D gene: -
CDR3 protein: CASSEQGSGYTF
CDR3 DNA: TGTGCCAGCAGTGAACAGGGGTCTGGCTACACCTTC

clone size: -
V gene: TRBV11-1
J gene: TRBJ2-5
D gene: TRBD2
CDR3 protein: CASSLGTSGQETQYF
CDR3 DNA: TGTGCCAGCAGCCTGGGGACTAGCGGCCAAGAGACCCAGTACTTC

clone size: -
V gene: TRBV10-3
J gene: TRBJ2-3
D gene: TRBD2
CDR3 protein: CAIMTSGAEGTQYF
CDR3 DNA: TGTGCCATCATGACTAGCGGGGCTGAGGGTACGCAGTATTTT

clone size: few
V gene: TRBV4-1
J gene: TRBJ1-5
D gene: -
CDR3 protein: CASSQRGPRGESNQPQHF
CDR3 DNA: TGCGCCAGCAGCCAAAGAGGACCCCGAGGGGAAAGCAATCAGCCCCAGCATTTT

clone size: few
V gene: TRBV19
J gene: TRBJ1-1
D gene: -
CDR3 protein: CASSPGPLGNTEAFF
CDR3 DNA: TGTGCCAGTAGCCCTGGACCGCTGGGGAACACTGAAGCTTTCTTT

clone size: -
V gene: TRBV10-3
J gene: TRBJ1-2
D gene: -
CDR3 protein: CAISELQDNYGYTF
CDR3 DNA: TGTGCCATCAGTGAACTACAGGATAACTATGGCTACACCTTC

clone size: -
V gene: TRBV4-1
J gene: TRBJ1-1
D gene: -
CDR3 protein: CASSQDESQGGNTEAFF
CDR3 DNA: TGCGCCAGCAGCCAAGATGAGTCGCAGGGCGGGAACACTGAAGCTTTCTTT

clone size: few
V gene: TRBV9
J gene: TRBJ1-1
D gene: -
CDR3 protein: CASSVLTGRMNTEAFF
CDR3 DNA: TGTGCCAGCAGCGTATTAACAGGGCGCATGAACACTGAAGCTTTCTTT

clone size: -
V gene: TRBV6-5
J gene: TRBJ1-6
D gene: TRBD1
CDR3 protein: CASSTRQGLDSPLHF
CDR3 DNA: TGTGCCAGCAGTACCCGACAGGGATTGGATTCACCCCTCCACTTT

clone size: -
V gene: TRBV27
J gene: TRBJ2-7
D gene: TRBD2
CDR3 protein: CASSLSRRGGTYEQYF
CDR3 DNA: TGTGCCAGCAGTTTATCGAGGAGGGGAGGGACCTACGAGCAGTACTTC

clone size: -
V gene: TRBV30
J gene: TRBJ2-5
D gene: -
CDR3 protein: CAWSGGQETQYF
CDR3 DNA: TGTGCCTGGAGCGGGGGCCAAGAGACCCAGTACTTC

clone size: few
V gene: TRBV5-6
J gene: TRBJ2-3
D gene: -
CDR3 protein: CASSFRDSTDTQYF
CDR3 DNA: TGTGCCAGCAGCTTTCGGGACAGCACAGATACGCAGTATTTT

clone size: few
V gene: TRBV9
J gene: TRBJ1-3
D gene: -
CDR3 protein: CASSMGQVLSGNTIYF
CDR3 DNA: TGTGCCAGCAGCATGGGACAAGTACTCTCTGGAAACACCATATATTTT

clone size: -
V gene: TRBV28
J gene: TRBJ1-1
D gene: -
CDR3 protein: CASSSPQGLDTEAFF
CDR3 DNA: TGTGCCAGCAGCTCTCCACAGGGCCTGGACACTGAAGCTTTCTTT

clone size: few
V gene: TRBV15
J gene: TRBJ1-3
D gene: -
CDR3 protein: CATSSGWGPGQRSPRSGNTIYF
CDR3 DNA: TGTGCCACCAGCAGCGGTTGGGGTCCCGGACAACGTTCGCCTCGATCTGGAAACACCATATATTTT

clone size: few
V gene: TRBV7-2
J gene: TRBJ2-1
D gene: TRBD2
CDR3 protein: CASSFGLGSGEQFF
CDR3 DNA: TGTGCCAGCAGCTTCGGACTAGGCTCGGGTGAGCAGTTCTTC

clone size: -
V gene: TRBV18
J gene: TRBJ1-1
D gene: -
CDR3 protein: CASSPNLADEAFF
CDR3 DNA: TGTGCCAGCTCACCAAATTTAGCAGATGAAGCTTTCTTT

clone size: few
V gene: TRBV2
J gene: TRBJ1-4
D gene: -
CDR3 protein: CASSEGPNEKLFF
CDR3 DNA: TGTGCCAGCAGTGAGGGTCCAAATGAAAAACTGTTTTTT

clone size: once
V gene: TRBV28
J gene: TRBJ2-7
D gene: TRBD1
CDR3 protein: CASTTGGRWEQYF
CDR3 DNA: TGTGCCAGCACGACAGGGGGGCGTTGGGAGCAGTACTTC

clone size: few
V gene: TRBV5-1
J gene: TRBJ2-2
D gene: TRBD1
CDR3 protein: CASSRDRINTGELFF
CDR3 DNA: TGCGCCAGCAGCCGGGACAGGATTAACACCGGGGAGCTGTTTTTT

clone size: -
V gene: TRBV6-5
J gene: TRBJ1-5
D gene: -
CDR3 protein: CASSRGRGSGQPQHF
CDR3 DNA: TGTGCCAGCAGCCGGGGGAGGGGGTCTGGTCAGCCCCAGCATTTT

clone size: few
V gene: TRBV30
J gene: TRBJ2-3
D gene: -
CDR3 protein: CASKRRDTDTQYF
CDR3 DNA: TGTGCCTCTAAGCGACGGGACACAGATACGCAGTATTTT

clone size: -
V gene: TRBV2
J gene: TRBJ1-5
D gene: TRBD1
CDR3 protein: CASTGQGGNQPQHF
CDR3 DNA: TGTGCCAGCACTGGACAGGGAGGCAATCAGCCCCAGCATTTT

clone size: -
V gene: TRBV6-6
J gene: TRBJ1-5
D gene: -
CDR3 protein: CASSYSRDQPQHF
CDR3 DNA: TGTGCCAGCAGTTACTCCAGGGATCAGCCCCAGCATTTT

clone size: few
V gene: TRBV7-9
J gene: TRBJ2-3
D gene: -
CDR3 protein: CASSPGAGSSTDTQYF
CDR3 DNA: TGTGCCAGCAGCCCGGGGGCCGGATCTAGCACAGATACGCAGTATTTT

clone size: few
V gene: TRBV7-6
J gene: TRBJ1-5
D gene: -
CDR3 protein: CASSPQDGHQPQHF
CDR3 DNA: TGTGCCAGCAGCCCCCAAGACGGGCATCAGCCCCAGCATTTT

clone size: few
V gene: TRBV6-5
J gene: TRBJ1-5
D gene: -
CDR3 protein: CASSRRGGGNQPQHF
CDR3 DNA: TGTGCCAGCAGCCGGAGGGGCGGGGGCAATCAGCCCCAGCATTTT

clone size: few
V gene: TRBV6-1
J gene: TRBJ2-1
D gene: -
CDR3 protein: CASISQNDNEQFF
CDR3 DNA: TGTGCCAGCATCAGCCAAAACGACAATGAGCAGTTCTTC

clone size: few
V gene: TRBV5-1
J gene: TRBJ2-1
D gene: -
CDR3 protein: CASATSYNEQFF
CDR3 DNA: TGCGCCAGCGCGACCTCCTACAATGAGCAGTTCTTC

clone size: few
V gene: TRBV14
J gene: TRBJ2-3
D gene: -
CDR3 protein: CASSLFRGPSTDTQYF
CDR3 DNA: TGTGCCAGCAGCCTATTTCGGGGGCCTAGCACAGATACGCAGTATTTT

clone size: -
V gene: TRBV5-1
J gene: TRBJ2-7
D gene: -
CDR3 protein: CASSSDSYEQYF
CDR3 DNA: TGCGCCAGCAGCTCGGACAGCTACGAGCAGTACTTC

clone size: -
V gene: TRBV5-4
J gene: TRBJ2-7
D gene: -
CDR3 protein: CASSKDSSGYEQYF
CDR3 DNA: TGTGCCAGCAGCAAGGACAGCTCTGGGTACGAGCAGTACTTC

clone size: few
V gene: TRBV30
J gene: TRBJ1-6
D gene: TRBD1
CDR3 protein: CASPGQGAANSPLHF
CDR3 DNA: TGTGCCTCCCCTGGACAGGGGGCAGCTAATTCACCCCTCCACTTT

clone size: few
V gene: TRBV15
J gene: TRBJ1-2
D gene: -
CDR3 protein: CATSTGGVLNYGYTF
CDR3 DNA: TGTGCCACCAGCACCGGGGGAGTTCTCAACTATGGCTACACCTTC

clone size: -
V gene: TRBV2
J gene: TRBJ2-5
D gene: -
CDR3 protein: CATSGVLETQYF
CDR3 DNA: TGTGCCACCTCAGGGGTGTTGGAGACCCAGTACTTC

clone size: -
V gene: TRBV15
J gene: TRBJ2-5
D gene: -
CDR3 protein: CATSRDLGGIETQYF
CDR3 DNA: TGTGCCACCAGCAGAGATCTGGGGGGAATTGAGACCCAGTACTTC

clone size: few
V gene: TRBV2
J gene: TRBJ1-1
D gene: -
CDR3 protein: CASSVGWETEAFF
CDR3 DNA: TGTGCCAGCAGTGTAGGGTGGGAAACTGAAGCTTTCTTT

clone size: few
V gene: TRBV7-7
J gene: TRBJ2-5
D gene: -
CDR3 protein: CASSSGPGETQYF
CDR3 DNA: TGTGCCAGCAGCTCGGGGCCCGGAGAGACCCAGTACTTC

clone size: -
V gene: TRBV7-8
J gene: TRBJ2-5
D gene: TRBD2
CDR3 protein: CASSLGTSGGVETQYF
CDR3 DNA: TGTGCCAGCAGCTTAGGGACTAGCGGGGGGGTAGAGACCCAGTACTTC

clone size: few
V gene: TRBV25-1
J gene: TRBJ1-3
D gene: -
CDR3 protein: CASSVPGSSGNTIYF
CDR3 DNA: TGTGCCAGCAGTGTTCCGGGGTCCTCTGGAAACACCATATATTTT

clone size: -
V gene: TRBV11-3
J gene: TRBJ2-5
D gene: -
CDR3 protein: CASSLEQLGTQYF
CDR3 DNA: TGTGCCAGCAGCTTAGAACAGTTGGGGACCCAGTACTTC

clone size: few
V gene: TRBV25-1
J gene: TRBJ1-1
D gene: -
CDR3 protein: CASSADGDTEAFF
CDR3 DNA: TGTGCCAGCAGCGCGGACGGGGACACTGAAGCTTTCTTT

clone size: once
V gene: TRBV10-2
J gene: TRBJ1-1
D gene: -
CDR3 protein: CASSEDLNTEAFF
CDR3 DNA: TGCGCCAGCAGTGAAGACTTGAACACTGAAGCTTTCTTT

clone size: few
V gene: TRBV5-6
J gene: TRBJ2-7
D gene: -
CDR3 protein: CASSLEDGQPREQYF
CDR3 DNA: TGTGCCAGCAGCTTGGAGGACGGACAGCCCAGGGAGCAGTACTTC

clone size: few
V gene: TRBV19
J gene: TRBJ2-7
D gene: -
CDR3 protein: CASSIQRSYEQYF
CDR3 DNA: TGTGCCAGTAGTATTCAGCGCTCCTACGAGCAGTACTTC

clone size: few
V gene: TRBV18
J gene: TRBJ2-1
D gene: TRBD1
CDR3 protein: CASSLRTGVPLSSYNEQFF
CDR3 DNA: TGTGCCAGCTCACTCCGGACAGGGGTCCCCCTCAGCTCCTACAATGAGCAGTTCTTC

clone size: -
V gene: TRBV28
J gene: TRBJ1-2
D gene: -
CDR3 protein: CASSLDSYGYTF
CDR3 DNA: TGTGCCAGCAGTTTAGACAGCTATGGCTACACCTTC

clone size: -
V gene: TRBV18
J gene: TRBJ2-5
D gene: -
CDR3 protein: CASSSGETQYF
CDR3 DNA: TGTGCCAGCTCATCAGGAGAGACCCAGTACTTC